The clone carrying this T cell receptor beta chain has just a few counts. Its antigen is still unknown. The same CDR3 can be traced to other DNA sequences in this sample. The data are from a study of shared clonotypes between healthy human individuals. The method was immunoSEQ multiplex PCR; TCRdb's version includes in-frame clones alone and lacks a portion of them. The sample lists approximately 2,300,000 clones; less than 95% were seen once. Germline loops: CDR1 SGDLS, CDR2 YYNGEE. Trimming left V 0 bases short and J 5 bases short, with 9 bases between. The CDR3 is made up of 14 amino acids. Study findings and constraints: Clonotype sharing among donors, it was expected, would be affected by sequencing depth.

The sequencing input was naive CD4+ T cells from PBMCs. Described subset: CD45RA+ positively selected. This chain connects TRBV9 to TRBJ2-1; D gene unclear. This sequence was found in a man between 18 and 35 years old in good health. Some clones in this sample may be carry-over from other donors' samples. CDR3 sequence reads: CASSVAGSNNEQFF. As DNA, the CDR3 is TGTGCCAGCAGCGTAGCGGGCAGTAACAATGAGCAGTTCTTC.